This T cell receptor beta chain was recovered during a study of brain T cells in children with intractable seizures. TCRdb's copy holds only in-frame clones and misses some; the assay was immunoSEQ multiplex PCR. The profile shows around 100,000 clones, roughly 94% of them singletons. The TCR comes from a boy younger than two with hemimegalencephaly and intractable seizures. The sequenced sample was peripheral blood, obtained at surgery.

CDR3 bases: TGTGCCGGAGCATCAGGGGGGACAGATACGCAGTATTTT. This sequence encodes CAGASGGTDTQYF. The gene calls are TRBV9 and TRBJ2-3, with D possibly TRBD1 on 7 matching bases. Germline V gene sequence: CDR1 SGDLS, CDR2 YYNGEE. V dropped 10 bases and J dropped 3 bases, with 15 bases sitting between them. The length of the CDR3 is 13 residues.